Described below is a single T cell receptor beta chain sequence and its context. The target antigen is unknown. Germline V gene data show CDR1 as KGHSH and CDR2 as LQKENI. The germline V and J ends were trimmed by 3 bases and 1 base, with 10 bases remaining between them. The CDR3 totals 14 residues. These data are taken from a study of shared clonotypes between healthy human individuals. Study details: The donors, a couple of women and three men, were aged 18 to 49. Used for every donor were three CD4 naive, three CD4 memory, two CD8 naive and one CD8 memory plate. Broader study findings: Generally, estimated richness proved larger in naive subsets than it did in memory subsets.

Assay used: immunoSEQ multiplex PCR; TCRdb lists only in-frame clones, some missing. This table holds about 2 million clones, 90% to 95% found once. The sample taken for sequencing was naive CD4+ T cells sorted from blood. As for subset: CD45RA+ positively selected. This TCR came from a man in his late teens or twenties in good health. The rearrangement uses TRBV18 and TRBJ2-7; D is uncertain. The CDR3 is CASSPSARSYEQYF. The DNA for the CDR3 is TGTGCCAGCTCACCGAGTGCCAGATCCTACGAGCAGTACTTC.